This T cell receptor (beta chain) was sequenced in a study of cytomegalovirus exposure and HLA in healthy donors. This clone showed up just once. A multiplex PCR was run with 60 Vbeta primers and 13 Jbeta primers. Some clones are missing from TCRdb's copy, which holds only in-frame ones; the method was immunoSEQ multiplex PCR. The profile shows some 190,000 clones, around three quarters of them singletons. CDR1 and CDR2 from the germline V gene are MGHRA and YSYEKL. CDR3 length equals 14 residues. Trimming shortened V by 2 bases and J by 1 base, and 8 bases separated the two germline ends. The rearrangement uses TRBV4-1 and TRBJ2-5; D uncertain. Sequencing was carried out using PBMCs. The sequence derives from a woman aged 25-40 years in good health and CMV-seropositive. DNA for the CDR3: TGCGCCAGCAGCCAAACTTCGCCCCAAGAGACCCAGTACTTC. Encoded protein: CASSQTSPQETQYF.